The rows below give T cell receptor beta chains drawn from one sample of a study of OX40 agonist ivuxolimab in advanced cancers. Measured with immunoSEQ multiplex PCR; TCRdb has only the in-frame clones, and not every one. The profile shows over 55,000 clones, less than 90% of them singletons. The sequencing used CD4+ or CD8+ T cells sorted from blood, collected in a trial of the OX40 agonist ivuxolimab. All receptors derive from an adult with an advanced solid tumor such as melanoma, head and neck, liver or kidney cancer. CDR3s include the opening cysteine and the closing phenylalanine or tryptophan. The order of the fields is V gene, J gene, D gene, clone size, CDR3 DNA, CDR3 protein. The D gene is left open where the match is weak. Where a row states a size, it is once, few, many or the class of an expanded clone; other rows omit it.

V gene: TRBV10-3
J gene: TRBJ2-3
D gene: TRBD1
clone size: -
CDR3 DNA: TGTGCCACACAGGGGAGGACAGGGGGCGCGGATACGCAGTATTTT
CDR3 protein: CATQGRTGGADTQYF

V gene: TRBV9
J gene: TRBJ2-7
D gene: TRBD1
clone size: -
CDR3 DNA: TGTGCCAGCAGCGTAGGTTTAGGGGACAGTTTCTACGAGCAGTACTTC
CDR3 protein: CASSVGLGDSFYEQYF

V gene: TRBV19
J gene: TRBJ1-5
D gene: -
clone size: -
CDR3 DNA: TGTGCCAGTAGTATAAGGGGGAGGGGATCAGCTCAGCCCCAGCATTTT
CDR3 protein: CASSIRGRGSAQPQHF

V gene: TRBV11-1
J gene: TRBJ2-5
D gene: TRBD1
clone size: once
CDR3 DNA: TGTGCCAGCAGCTTAAGAGCGGGACAGGGCATAACGGAGACCCAGTACTTC
CDR3 protein: CASSLRAGQGITETQYF

V gene: TRBV30
J gene: TRBJ2-7
D gene: TRBD1
clone size: few
CDR3 DNA: TGTGCCTGGAGTGTATATTTAATGGGGACAGACTCCTACGAGCAGTACTTC
CDR3 protein: CAWSVYLMGTDSYEQYF

V gene: TRBV7-2
J gene: TRBJ2-7
D gene: TRBD2
clone size: -
CDR3 DNA: TGTGCCAGCAGCCGCTCCACTAGCGGCTACGAGCAGTACTTC
CDR3 protein: CASSRSTSGYEQYF

V gene: TRBV7-9
J gene: TRBJ2-1
D gene: TRBD1
clone size: few
CDR3 DNA: TGTGCCAGCAGCTTAGGGGACAGGGACAATGAGCAGTTCTTC
CDR3 protein: CASSLGDRDNEQFF

V gene: TRBV29-1
J gene: TRBJ1-2
D gene: -
clone size: -
CDR3 DNA: TGCAGCGTTGTATGGGGGGCTGGGGGCTACACCTTC
CDR3 protein: CSVVWGAGGYTF

V gene: TRBV29-1
J gene: TRBJ1-1
D gene: TRBD1
clone size: -
CDR3 DNA: TGCAGCGTTCCCGGGACAGGGGCCTCGAACACTGAAGCTTTCTTT
CDR3 protein: CSVPGTGASNTEAFF

V gene: TRBV9
J gene: TRBJ2-5
D gene: -
clone size: -
CDR3 DNA: TGTGCCAGCAGCGTAGGGCCGTCCAGAGAGACCCAGTACTTC
CDR3 protein: CASSVGPSRETQYF

V gene: TRBV7-2
J gene: TRBJ1-6
D gene: -
clone size: -
CDR3 DNA: TGTGCCAGCAGCTTAGTCGGCGGGGGGCAGAGTAATTCACCCCTCCACTTT
CDR3 protein: CASSLVGGGQSNSPLHF

V gene: TRBV7-9
J gene: TRBJ2-7
D gene: -
clone size: -
CDR3 DNA: TGTGCCAGCAGCTTAGGGGTCTACGAGCAGTACTTC
CDR3 protein: CASSLGVYEQYF

V gene: TRBV10-3
J gene: TRBJ1-6
D gene: TRBD1
clone size: -
CDR3 DNA: TGTGCCATCAGCGCTGGACAGGGGATGACCTATAATTCACCCCTCCACTTT
CDR3 protein: CAISAGQGMTYNSPLHF

V gene: TRBV2
J gene: TRBJ1-4
D gene: -
clone size: -
CDR3 DNA: TGTGCCAGCAGCGGGGGAGGAGAGAATGAAAAACTGTTTTTT
CDR3 protein: CASSGGGENEKLFF

V gene: TRBV7-2
J gene: TRBJ1-2
D gene: -
clone size: -
CDR3 DNA: TGTGCCAGCAGCTTAGTCGACTATGGCTACACCTTC
CDR3 protein: CASSLVDYGYTF

V gene: TRBV2
J gene: TRBJ1-5
D gene: TRBD1
clone size: -
CDR3 DNA: TGTGCCAGCAGTGGGGGACAGCAACCCAATCAGCCCCAGCATTTT
CDR3 protein: CASSGGQQPNQPQHF

V gene: TRBV5-1
J gene: TRBJ1-4
D gene: TRBD1
clone size: -
CDR3 DNA: TGCGCCAGCCCCCGGTGGGGACAGGGGATCGAAAAACTGTTTTTT
CDR3 protein: CASPRWGQGIEKLFF

V gene: TRBV9
J gene: TRBJ2-7
D gene: TRBD1
clone size: -
CDR3 DNA: TGTGCCAGCAACCTACAGGGGGATATAGCCTACGAGCAGTACTTC
CDR3 protein: CASNLQGDIAYEQYF

V gene: TRBV2
J gene: TRBJ2-2
D gene: -
clone size: -
CDR3 DNA: TGTGCCAGCAGGGACACCGGGGAGCTGTTTTTT
CDR3 protein: CASRDTGELFF

V gene: TRBV11-2
J gene: TRBJ1-4
D gene: -
clone size: -
CDR3 DNA: TGTGCCAGCAGCTTAGTCGGGACGGCGAATGAAAAACTGTTTTTT
CDR3 protein: CASSLVGTANEKLFF